This entry lists 4 T cell receptor beta chains sequenced from one sample in a study of response to subunit inactivated influenza vaccine. TCRdb analysed the RT-PCR reads with MiXCR anew, one entry per CDR3 protein. Of about 480,000 distinct CDR3 sequences in the sample, 13% were seen once. The sequencing used PBMCs from blood, collected roughly 46 days after vaccination. These receptors all come from a man in his fifties or sixties who received an inactivated influenza vaccine.

This clonotype was detected a few times. The V gene is TRBV29-1, the J gene TRBJ2-3; D is undetermined. CDR3 size: 15 residues. V was clipped by 4 bases and J by 1 base, with 15 bases between them. Per germline, CDR1 SQVTM and CDR2 ANQGSEA. The CDR3, as DNA: TGCAGCGTTGCTGAGGCCGCCCTGGGCACAGATACGCAGTATTTT. Translated: CSVAEAALGTDTQYF.

The rearrangement links TRBV7-9 to TRBJ2-7, with 10 bases aligning to TRBD1. This CDR3 has 14 residues. CDR1 and CDR2 from the germline V gene are SEHNR and FQNEAQ (reference sequence). V lost 6 bases, J lost 5 bases, and 7 bases stayed unmatched. CDR3 region: CASSPTGGYNEQYF. Written as DNA, the CDR3 is TGTGCCAGCAGTCCGACAGGGGGCTATAACGAGCAGTACTTC.

The V call is TRBV29-1, the J call TRBJ2-3, with a possible D match to TRBD2 (7 bases). Trimming removed 4 bases at V and 1 base at J, with 12 bases between. The CDR3 length is 14 residues. Per the germline V gene, CDR1 is SQVTM and CDR2 is ANQGSEA. CDR3 amino acids: CSVGAGAGTDTQYF. In nucleotides, the CDR3 is TGCAGCGTTGGGGCGGGGGCGGGCACAGATACGCAGTATTTT.

This clonotype was observed a few times. The CDR3 spells CASMRGTAANEKLFF. The CDR3 nucleotides read TGCGCCAGTATGCGGGGCACTGCAGCTAATGAAAAACTGTTTTTT. The chain joins TRBV10-2 to TRBJ1-4; maybe TRBD1 (5 bases). The germline gives CDR1 WSHSY, CDR2 SAAADI. The V gene lost 9 bases and the J gene lost 3 bases, with 17 bases spanning the gap. CDR3 length: 15 amino acids.